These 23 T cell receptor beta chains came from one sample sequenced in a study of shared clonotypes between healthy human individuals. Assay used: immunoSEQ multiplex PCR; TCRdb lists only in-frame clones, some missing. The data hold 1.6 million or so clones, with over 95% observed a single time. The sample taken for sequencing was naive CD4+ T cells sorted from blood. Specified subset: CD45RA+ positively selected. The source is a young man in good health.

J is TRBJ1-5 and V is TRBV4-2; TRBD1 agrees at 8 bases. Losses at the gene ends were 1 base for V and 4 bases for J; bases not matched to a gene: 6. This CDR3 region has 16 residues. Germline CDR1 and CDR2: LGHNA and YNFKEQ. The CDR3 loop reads CASSQASGTGNQPQHF. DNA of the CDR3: TGTGCCAGCAGCCAAGCCTCCGGGACAGGAAATCAGCCCCAGCATTTT.

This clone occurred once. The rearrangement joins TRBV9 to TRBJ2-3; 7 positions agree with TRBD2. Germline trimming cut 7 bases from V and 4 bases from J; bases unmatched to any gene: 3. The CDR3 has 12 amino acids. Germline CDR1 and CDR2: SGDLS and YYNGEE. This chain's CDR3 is CASGRVADTQYF. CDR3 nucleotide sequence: TGTGCCAGCGGGAGGGTCGCAGATACGCAGTATTTT.

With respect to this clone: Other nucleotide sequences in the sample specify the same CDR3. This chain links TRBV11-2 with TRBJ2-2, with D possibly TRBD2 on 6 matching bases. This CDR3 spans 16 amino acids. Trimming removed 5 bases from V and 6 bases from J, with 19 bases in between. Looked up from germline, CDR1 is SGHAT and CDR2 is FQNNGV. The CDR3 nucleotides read TGTGCCAGCAGCAGCATCGGGGGTCGGAGGGCCGGGGAGCTGTTTTTT. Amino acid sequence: CASSSIGGRRAGELFF.

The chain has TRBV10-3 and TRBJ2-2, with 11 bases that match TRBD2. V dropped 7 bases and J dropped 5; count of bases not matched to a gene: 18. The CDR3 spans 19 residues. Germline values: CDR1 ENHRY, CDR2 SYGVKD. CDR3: CAINKGTSGLAGTTGELFF. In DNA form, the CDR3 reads TGTGCCATCAATAAAGGGACTAGCGGACTGGCAGGGACTACCGGGGAGCTGTTTTTT.

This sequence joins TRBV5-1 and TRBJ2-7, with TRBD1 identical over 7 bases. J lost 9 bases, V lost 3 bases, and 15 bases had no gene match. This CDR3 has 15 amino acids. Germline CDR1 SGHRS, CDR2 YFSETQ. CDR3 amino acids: CASSSNSGTVNSQYF. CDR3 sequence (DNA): TGCGCCAGCAGCTCAAATTCCGGGACAGTAAATTCGCAGTACTTC. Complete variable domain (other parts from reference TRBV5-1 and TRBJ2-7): KAGVTQTPRYLIKTRGQQVTLSCSPISGHRSVSWYQQTPGQGLQFLFEYFSETQRNKGNFPGRFSGRQFSNSRSEMNVSTLELGDSALYLCASSSNSGTVNSQYFGPGTRLTVT.

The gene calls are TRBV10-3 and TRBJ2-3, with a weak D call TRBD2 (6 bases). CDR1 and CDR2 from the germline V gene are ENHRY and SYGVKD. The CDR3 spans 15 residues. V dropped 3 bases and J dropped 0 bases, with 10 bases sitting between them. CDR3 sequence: CAISDGRLSTDTQYF. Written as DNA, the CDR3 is TGTGCCATCAGTGATGGGAGGCTGAGCACAGATACGCAGTATTTT.

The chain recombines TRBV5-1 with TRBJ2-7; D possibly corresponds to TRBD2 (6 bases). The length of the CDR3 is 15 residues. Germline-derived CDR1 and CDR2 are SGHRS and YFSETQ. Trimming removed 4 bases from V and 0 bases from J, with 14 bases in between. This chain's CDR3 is CASSPGTFSSYEQYF. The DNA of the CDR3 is TGCGCCAGCAGCCCCGGGACTTTCAGCTCCTACGAGCAGTACTTC.

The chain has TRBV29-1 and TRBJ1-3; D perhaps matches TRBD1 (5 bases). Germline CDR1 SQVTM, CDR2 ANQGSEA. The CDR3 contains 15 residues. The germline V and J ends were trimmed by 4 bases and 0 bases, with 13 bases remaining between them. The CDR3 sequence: CSVGVGAHSGNTIYF. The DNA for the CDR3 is TGCAGCGTTGGGGTAGGGGCACACTCTGGAAACACCATATATTTT.

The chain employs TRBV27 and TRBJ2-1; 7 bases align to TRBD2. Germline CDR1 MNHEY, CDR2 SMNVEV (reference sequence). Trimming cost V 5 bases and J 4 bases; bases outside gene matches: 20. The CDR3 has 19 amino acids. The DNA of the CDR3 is TGTGCCAGCAGTCCTCGGGACTACTCGAAATATACCCAATACAATGAGCAGTTCTTC. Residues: CASSPRDYSKYTQYNEQFF.

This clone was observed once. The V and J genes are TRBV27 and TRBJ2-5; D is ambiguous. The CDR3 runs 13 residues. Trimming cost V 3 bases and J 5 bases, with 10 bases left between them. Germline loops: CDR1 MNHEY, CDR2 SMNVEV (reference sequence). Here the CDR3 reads CASSFRLGETQYF. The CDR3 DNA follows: TGTGCCAGCAGTTTTCGTCTAGGTGAGACCCAGTACTTC.

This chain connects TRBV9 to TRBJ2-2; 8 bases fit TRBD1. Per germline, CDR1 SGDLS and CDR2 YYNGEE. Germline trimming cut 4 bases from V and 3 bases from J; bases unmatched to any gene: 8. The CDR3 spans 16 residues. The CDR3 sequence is CASSPRRGQDTGELFF. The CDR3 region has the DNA TGTGCCAGCAGCCCCCGCAGGGGACAGGACACCGGGGAGCTGTTTTTT. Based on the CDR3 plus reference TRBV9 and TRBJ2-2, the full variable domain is DSGVTQTPKHLITATGQRVTLRCSPRSGDLSVYWYQQSLDQGLQFLIQYYNGEERAKGNILERFSAQQFPDLHSELNLSSLELGDSALYFCASSPRRGQDTGELFFGEGSRLTVL.

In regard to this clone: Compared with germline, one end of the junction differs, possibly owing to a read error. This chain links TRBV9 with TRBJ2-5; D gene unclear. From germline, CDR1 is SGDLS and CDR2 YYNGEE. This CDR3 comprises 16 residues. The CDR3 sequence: CASSVVREVVQRVQNF. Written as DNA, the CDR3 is TGTGCCAGCAGCGTAGTGAGAGAAGTAGTCCAACGAGTCCAAAACTTC.

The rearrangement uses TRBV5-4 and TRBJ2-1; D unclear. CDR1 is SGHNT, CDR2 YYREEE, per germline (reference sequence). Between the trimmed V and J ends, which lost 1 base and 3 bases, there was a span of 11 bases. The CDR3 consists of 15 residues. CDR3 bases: TGTGCCAGCAGCTTGAGGGTGGCAGACTACAATGAGCAGTTCTTC. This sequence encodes CASSLRVADYNEQFF.

CDR3 sequence: CASSTGTSKADTQYF. DNA for the CDR3: TGTGCCAGCAGCACCGGGACTTCCAAAGCGGATACGCAGTATTTT. The gene calls are TRBV5-4 and TRBJ2-3; weak D call: TRBD2 (6 bases). Trimming stripped 4 bases from V and 6 bases from J, with 18 bases between. Germline CDR1 SGHNT, CDR2 YYREEE (reference sequence). The CDR3 runs to 15 residues.

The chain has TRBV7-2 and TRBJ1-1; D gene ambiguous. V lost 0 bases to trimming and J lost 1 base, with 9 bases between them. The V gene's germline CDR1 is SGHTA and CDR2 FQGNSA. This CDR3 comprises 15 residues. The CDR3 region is CASSLARYSNTEAFF. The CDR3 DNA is TGTGCCAGCAGCTTAGCGCGGTATTCGAACACTGAAGCTTTCTTT.

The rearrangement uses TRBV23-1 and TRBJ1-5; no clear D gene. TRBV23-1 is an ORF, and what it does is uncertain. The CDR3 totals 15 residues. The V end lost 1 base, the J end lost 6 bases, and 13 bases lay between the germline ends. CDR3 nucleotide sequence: TGCGCCAGCAGTCAATTCTTGATGGTTGGTCAGCCCCAGCATTTT. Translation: CASSQFLMVGQPQHF.

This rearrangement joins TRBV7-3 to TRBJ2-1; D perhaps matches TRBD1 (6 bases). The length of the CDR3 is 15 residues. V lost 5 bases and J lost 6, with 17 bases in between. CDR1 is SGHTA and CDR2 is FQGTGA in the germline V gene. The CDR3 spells CASSQTGHLTNEQFF. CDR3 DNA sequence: TGTGCCAGCAGCCAGACGGGACACCTAACCAATGAGCAGTTCTTC.

The CDR3: CASSLGGYTQYF. For the CDR3, the DNA is TGTGCCAGCAGTTTAGGCGGGTATACGCAGTATTTT. The chain links TRBV27 to TRBJ2-3; a possible D gene is TRBD2 (5 bases). V shed 2 bases and J shed 7 bases, with 7 bases lying between them. From germline, CDR1 is MNHEY and CDR2 SMNVEV (reference sequence). The CDR3 runs 12 residues.

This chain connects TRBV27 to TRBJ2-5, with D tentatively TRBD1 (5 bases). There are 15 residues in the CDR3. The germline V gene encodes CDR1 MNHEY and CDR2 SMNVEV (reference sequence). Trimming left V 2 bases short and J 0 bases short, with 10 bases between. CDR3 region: CASSLRVTDQETQYF. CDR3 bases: TGTGCCAGCAGTTTAAGGGTGACAGACCAAGAGACCCAGTACTTC.

This CDR3 reads CASSLIAGGPDEQFF. In DNA form, the CDR3 reads TGTGCCAGCAGCTTGATAGCGGGAGGGCCCGATGAGCAGTTCTTC. The chain carries TRBV5-4 and TRBJ2-1, with TRBD2 identical over 11 bases. The CDR3 loop spans 15 amino acids. The germline V gene has CDR1 SGHNT and CDR2 YYREEE (reference sequence). Losses at the gene ends were 1 base for V and 8 bases for J; bases not matched to a gene: 5.

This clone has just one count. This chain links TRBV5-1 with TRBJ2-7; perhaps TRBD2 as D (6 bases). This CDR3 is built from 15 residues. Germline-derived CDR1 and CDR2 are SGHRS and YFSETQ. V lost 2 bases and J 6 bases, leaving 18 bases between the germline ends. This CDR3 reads CASSLVSGEVREQYF. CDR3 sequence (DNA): TGCGCCAGCAGCTTAGTGTCGGGGGAAGTTCGCGAGCAGTACTTC.

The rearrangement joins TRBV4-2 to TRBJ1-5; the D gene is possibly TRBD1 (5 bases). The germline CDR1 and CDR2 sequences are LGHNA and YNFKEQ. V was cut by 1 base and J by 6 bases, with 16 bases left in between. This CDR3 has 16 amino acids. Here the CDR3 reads CASSQAGRGGTQPQHF. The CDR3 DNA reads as TGTGCCAGCAGCCAAGCGGGTCGTGGCGGGACTCAGCCCCAGCATTTT.

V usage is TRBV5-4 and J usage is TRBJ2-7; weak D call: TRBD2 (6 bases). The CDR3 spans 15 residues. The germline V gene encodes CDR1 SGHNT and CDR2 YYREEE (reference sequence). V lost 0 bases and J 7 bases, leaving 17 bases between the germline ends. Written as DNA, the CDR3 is TGTGCCAGCAGCTTGGTTGGCGGGATAGGTGGGGAGCAGTACTTC. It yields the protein CASSLVGGIGGEQYF.